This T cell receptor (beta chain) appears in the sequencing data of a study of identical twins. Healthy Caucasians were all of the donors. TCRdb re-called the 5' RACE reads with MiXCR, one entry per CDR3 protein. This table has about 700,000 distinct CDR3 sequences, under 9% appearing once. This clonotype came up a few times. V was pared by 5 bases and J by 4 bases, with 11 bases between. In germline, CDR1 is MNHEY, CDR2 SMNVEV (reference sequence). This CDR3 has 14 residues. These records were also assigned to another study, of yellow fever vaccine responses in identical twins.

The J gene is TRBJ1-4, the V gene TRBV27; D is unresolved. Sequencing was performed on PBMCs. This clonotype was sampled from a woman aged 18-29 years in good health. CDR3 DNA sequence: TGTGCCAGCAGTATCCGGACCGGTAATGAAAAACTGTTTTTT. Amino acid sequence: CASSIRTGNEKLFF.